These 22 T cell receptor beta chains originate from one sample sequenced in a study of T cells in narcolepsy. Measured with immunoSEQ multiplex PCR; TCRdb has only the in-frame clones, and not every one. Among about 35,000 clones listed, around 80% were seen once. Sequenced input: memory (CD45RA-) CD4+ T cells from blood. Receptors originate from a human donor in good health.

V and J are TRBV12-1 and TRBJ2-3; the D call TRBD2 from the table was never checked on the DNA. TRBV12-1 is classified as a pseudogene. This CDR3 region has 17 residues. The CDR3 DNA follows: TGTGCCAGCCCCACCGGGACTAGCGGTTGGGGGCCAGATACGCAGTATTTT. This codes for CASPTGTSGWGPDTQYF.

The chain joins TRBV7-9 to TRBJ1-5; the D gene is possibly TRBD1 (5 bases). The V and J ends lost 5 bases and 7 bases respectively, with 18 bases between them. This CDR3 is 15 amino acids long. The germline CDR1 and CDR2 sequences are SEHNR and FQNEAQ (reference sequence). The CDR3 loop reads CASSTSGGGPQPQHF. In nucleotides, the CDR3 is TGTGCCAGCAGCACCAGCGGGGGAGGTCCACAGCCCCAGCATTTT.

About this clone itself: The sample holds other DNA sequences that translate to the same CDR3. This rearrangement joins TRBV28 to TRBJ1-5, with TRBD1 identical over 8 bases. This CDR3 is 14 amino acids long. The V and J ends lost 2 bases and 4 bases, in that order; junction bases with no gene match: 1. The germline CDR1 and CDR2 sequences are MDHEN and SYDVKM. CDR3 coding DNA: TGTGCCAGCAGTTTAAGACAGGGGAATCAGCCCCAGCATTTT. This gives the protein CASSLRQGNQPQHF.

The chain combines TRBV30 with TRBJ2-7; D is perhaps TRBD2 (5 bases). V was shortened by 2 bases and J by 4 bases, with 9 bases between the two germline ends. Per germline, CDR1 GTSNPN and CDR2 SVGIG (reference sequence). The CDR3 covers 12 residues. As DNA, the CDR3 is TGTGCCTGGAGTTCGGGGTTATACGAGCAGTACTTC. It encodes CAWSSGLYEQYF.

The rearrangement joins TRBV7-3 to TRBJ1-2, with 12 bases identical to TRBD1. The junction had 6 bases not matched to a gene; V was cut back by 3 bases and J by 7 bases. The germline V gene has CDR1 SGHTA and CDR2 FQGTGA. This CDR3 region has 15 residues. For the CDR3, the DNA is TGTGCCAGCAGCTTCCGGGACAGGGGGCTTGGTGGCTACACCTTC. Its translation: CASSFRDRGLGGYTF.

This clone was seen only once. The chain couples TRBV4-1 to TRBJ1-3, with D unresolved. CDR3 length: 18 amino acids. V lost 0 bases and J 0 bases, leaving 15 bases between the germline ends. The germline CDR1 and CDR2 sequences are MGHRA and YSYEKL. CDR3 sequence reads: CASSQDGLGRGSGNTIYF. CDR3 coding DNA: TGCGCCAGCAGCCAAGATGGACTCGGGCGAGGCTCTGGAAACACCATATATTTT.

The chain has TRBV7-2 and TRBJ1-2; D not resolved. The ends were cut back, 6 bases at V and 0 bases at J, with 11 bases in the middle. The CDR3 runs 14 residues. Per the germline V gene, CDR1 is SGHTA and CDR2 is FQGNSA. CDR3 in amino acids: CASSQWESNYGYTF. CDR3 coding DNA: TGTGCCAGCAGTCAATGGGAGTCTAACTATGGCTACACCTTC.

This chain connects TRBV6-5 to TRBJ1-1; no reliable D call. Germline V lookup: CDR1 MNHEY, CDR2 SVGAGI. The germline V and J ends were trimmed by 7 bases and 1 base, with 13 bases remaining between them. The CDR3 runs to 14 residues. CDR3 DNA sequence: TGTGCCAGCACTCCTATCCGGGGGAACACTGAAGCTTTCTTT. It translates to CASTPIRGNTEAFF.

This clone was seen a few times. This chain connects TRBV9 to TRBJ2-5; D possibly matches TRBD1 or TRBD2 (5 bases each). CDR3 length equals 15 residues. Germline V gene data show CDR1 as SGDLS and CDR2 as YYNGEE. V dropped 0 bases and J dropped 2 bases, with 11 bases sitting between them. The CDR3 bases are TGTGCCAGCAGCGTAGGGGGGAGTGGGCAAGAGACCCAGTACTTC. Translating gives CASSVGGSGQETQYF.

This clone was counted a few times. This CDR3 reads CASGPGGHEAFF. Written as DNA, the CDR3 is TGTGCCAGCGGTCCTGGGGGCCATGAAGCTTTCTTT. This chain links TRBV6-1 with TRBJ1-1, with a weak D call TRBD1 (6 bases). Trimming cost V 8 bases and J 7 bases, with 14 bases left between them. Germline CDR1 reads MNHNS; CDR2 reads SASEGT. The CDR3 covers 12 residues.

The chain recombines TRBV29-1 with TRBJ1-2; D is undetermined. V lost 4 bases, J lost 0 bases, and 9 bases lay in between. The germline gives CDR1 SQVTM, CDR2 ANQGSEA. The CDR3 sequence is 13 residues long. The CDR3 region has the DNA TGCAGCGTTGGCGGCGGTTCTAACTATGGCTACACCTTC. Residues: CSVGGGSNYGYTF.

V and J are TRBV4-3 and TRBJ2-3, with TRBD2 matching over 9 bases. CDR3 size: 17 residues. Losses at the gene ends were 4 bases for V and 6 bases for J; bases not matched to a gene: 14. In germline, CDR1 is LGHNA, CDR2 YSLEER. As DNA, the CDR3 is TGCGCCAGCAGCCCGTCTGGGGCGGGAGGGCCAACGGATACGCAGTATTTT. Amino acids: CASSPSGAGGPTDTQYF.

This chain uses TRBV19 with TRBJ2-1; a possible D gene is TRBD2 (5 bases). V lost 6 bases and J lost 3, with 15 bases in between. Germline V lookup: CDR1 LNHDA, CDR2 SQIVND (reference sequence). The CDR3 totals 15 residues. CDR3 region: CASRPVGNVYNEQFF. CDR3 sequence (DNA): TGTGCCAGTAGGCCCGTCGGGAACGTCTACAATGAGCAGTTCTTC.

The chain joins TRBV9 to TRBJ2-1, with 13 bases that match TRBD2. J was trimmed by 1 base and V by 4 bases; bases with no gene match: 14. This CDR3 region has 20 residues. CDR1 SGDLS and CDR2 YYNGEE come from the germline V gene. CDR3 coding DNA: TGTGCCAGCAGCTCCCGACTAGCGGGGGGCCAACCTGGATCCTACAATGAGCAGTTCTTC. This gives the protein CASSSRLAGGQPGSYNEQFF.

This clone showed up just a few times. V usage is TRBV6-1 and J usage is TRBJ2-7; 8 positions match TRBD1. The V gene end was trimmed by 4 bases and the J gene end by 6 bases; junction bases not matched to a gene: 8. Germline CDR1 is MNHNS and CDR2 is SASEGT. This CDR3 contains 14 residues. The CDR3 DNA reads as TGTGCCAGCAGTGGACTGACAGGGGCGGGCGAGCAGTACTTC. Protein sequence: CASSGLTGAGEQYF.

This clone turned up a few times. J is TRBJ2-7 and V is TRBV27; 8 positions agree with TRBD1. With V trimmed by 7 bases and J by 2 bases, 7 bases remained unmatched. Germline CDR1 reads MNHEY; CDR2 reads SMNVEV (reference sequence). The CDR3 sequence is 14 residues long. The CDR3 region is CASKGQGIPYEQYF. The CDR3 DNA reads as TGTGCCAGCAAAGGACAGGGTATCCCCTACGAGCAGTACTTC.

This clone came up a few times. This chain connects TRBV6-6 to TRBJ2-7; D is unresolved. Trimming pared 0 bases from V and 5 bases from J, leaving 11 bases between. The CDR3 has 14 residues. Looked up from germline, CDR1 is MNHNY and CDR2 is SVGAGI (reference sequence). The CDR3 protein is CASSYSPDPHEQYF. Here the CDR3 DNA reads TGTGCCAGCAGTTACTCTCCCGACCCCCACGAGCAGTACTTC.

This clone came up once. The chain recombines TRBV7-8 with TRBJ2-5; TRBD1 agrees at 9 bases. The J call may be incorrect, as the DNA end agrees better with TRBJ2-7. The CDR3 spans 15 residues. CDR1 is SGHVS, CDR2 FQNEAQ, per germline. The CDR3 coding sequence is TGTGCCAGCAGCTTCTCGGACAGGGGATTCTACGAGCAGTACTTC. It translates to CASSFSDRGFYEQYF.

Only a few counts were recorded for this clone. V and J are TRBV27 and TRBJ2-5; 8 bases fit TRBD1. V lost 10 bases, J lost 3 bases, and 4 bases stayed unmatched. Germline CDR1 is MNHEY and CDR2 is SMNVEV (reference sequence). The CDR3 is 12 amino acids. CDR3 nucleotide sequence: TGTGCCATTCCGGACAGGGAAGAGACCCAGTACTTC. It yields the protein CAIPDREETQYF.

The rearrangement joins TRBV2 to TRBJ2-3; TRBD2 matches 12 bases. Germline V gene lookup returns CDR1 SNHLY and CDR2 FYNNEI. The CDR3 has 15 residues. V gave up 10 bases and J gave up 2 bases; unmatched junction bases: 7. Here the CDR3 reads CATRLAGAYTDTQYF. The CDR3 region has the DNA TGTGCCACCAGACTAGCGGGGGCCTACACAGATACGCAGTATTTT.

V and J are TRBV5-1 and TRBJ1-2, with 8 positions matching TRBD1. This CDR3 has 15 amino acids. After removal of 0 bases from V and 8 bases from J, the junction contained 9 bases not matched to a gene. CDR1 and CDR2 from the germline V gene are SGHRS and YFSETQ. CDR3 sequence: CASSLAAGGKEGYTF. CDR3 DNA: TGCGCCAGCAGCTTGGCCGCAGGGGGCAAAGAAGGCTACACCTTC.

The V call is TRBV30, the J call TRBJ1-3, with a weak D call TRBD1 (6 bases). V was cut by 2 bases and J by 8 bases, with 16 bases left in between. The germline CDR1 and CDR2 sequences are GTSNPN and SVGIG (reference sequence). The CDR3 length is 14 residues. The CDR3 here is CAWSRGSRGDTIYF. CDR3 nucleotides: TGTGCCTGGAGTAGGGGTTCTAGGGGGGACACCATATATTTT.